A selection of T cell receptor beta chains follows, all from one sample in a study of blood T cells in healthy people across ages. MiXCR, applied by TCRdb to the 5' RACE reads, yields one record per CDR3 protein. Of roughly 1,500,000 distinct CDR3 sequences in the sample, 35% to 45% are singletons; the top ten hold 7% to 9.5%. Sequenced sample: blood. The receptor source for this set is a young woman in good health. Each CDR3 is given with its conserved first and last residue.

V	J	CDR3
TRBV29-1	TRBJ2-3	CSVERTGDPPDTQYF
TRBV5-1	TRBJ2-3	CASSMDGTSTDTQYF
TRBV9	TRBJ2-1	CASSVVGLYGGGNNEQFF
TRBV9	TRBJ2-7	CASSIAPGPSYEQYF
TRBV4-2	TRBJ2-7	CASSDRADSYEQYF
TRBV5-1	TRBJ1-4	CASSPIGTGVNEKLFF
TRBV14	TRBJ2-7	CASSQDLGLGLASYEQYF
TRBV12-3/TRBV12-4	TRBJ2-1	CAIQKGSGSYNEQFF
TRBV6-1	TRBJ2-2	CASRRMGQSPLTGELFF
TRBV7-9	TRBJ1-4	CASSLATGGANEKLFF
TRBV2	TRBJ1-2	CASSPPKGYTF
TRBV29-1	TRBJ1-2	CSVGATGLSGYTF
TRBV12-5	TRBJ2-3	CASGSGAKGRSSTDTQYF
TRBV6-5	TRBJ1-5	CASRTEYNQPQHF
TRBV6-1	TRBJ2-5	CASRETGTGVEETQYF
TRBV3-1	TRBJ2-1	CASSQEDFNEQFF
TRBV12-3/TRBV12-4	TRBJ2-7	CASSSTSRRAYEQYF
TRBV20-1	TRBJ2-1	CSARDWASGSYNEQFF
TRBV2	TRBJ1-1	CASKAGGTNTEAFF
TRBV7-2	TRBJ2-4	CASSLATHSSKNIQYF
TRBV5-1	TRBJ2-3	CASSLRLSGGSDTQYF
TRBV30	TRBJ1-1	CAWSGQGTTEAFF
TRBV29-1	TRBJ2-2	CSVLKPAGEHTGELFF
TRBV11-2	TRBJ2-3	CASSLVDGRGDTQYF
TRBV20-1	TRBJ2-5	CSAPSLRGQETQYF
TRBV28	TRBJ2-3	CASHTWDRDTQYF
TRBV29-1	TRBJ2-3	CSAEWAGGYRTDTQYF
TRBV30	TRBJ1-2	CAWSVSHNYGYTF
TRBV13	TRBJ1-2	CASSLGLRQGSYTF
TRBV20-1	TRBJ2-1	CSAGEINRGGPGNEQFF
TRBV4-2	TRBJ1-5	CASSQERDRDQPQHF
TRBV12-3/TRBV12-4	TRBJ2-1	CASSFAALAGGTETQFF
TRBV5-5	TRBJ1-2	CASSLTGLPYGYTF
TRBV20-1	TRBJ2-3	CSATPGLAAADTQYF
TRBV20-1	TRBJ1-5	CSATFQGNQPQHF
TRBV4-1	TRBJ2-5	CASSTRGLVKETQYF